A selection of T cell receptor beta chains follows, all from one sample in a study of T cell responses to AZD1222 COVID-19 vaccine. Sequencing was performed with immunoSEQ multiplex PCR; in TCRdb, only in-frame clones are kept and a portion is missing. The sample shows about 60,000 clones, 84% of them seen only once. The material was peripheral blood, obtained on day 0 of AZD1222 vaccination. These TCRs come from an adult in good health. CDR3s leave out the opening cysteine and the closing phenylalanine or tryptophan.

TRBV6-5,14,ASSSTGRAATGELF
TRBV5-1,18,ASSLAGTGDLLSEASPLH
TRBV11-3,13,ASSRTGLGNTEAF
TRBV7-2,13,ASSFGTGPWNEQF
TRBV24-1,14,ATSDFSAGAYNEQF
TRBV7-9,12,ASSPDDGNEKLF
TRBV21-1,13,ASSNGKESPYEQY
TRBV28,14,ASSLWGVYYNSPLH
TRBV7-8,12,ASSLDRLNYGYT
TRBV27,11,ASSFGRAYEQY
TRBV4-3,13,ASSQDLATNYGYT
TRBV7-7,12,ASSLGTGRETQY
TRBV7-3,14,ASSLLGQGNTGELF
TRBV9,13,ASSVRGTYTGELF
TRBV7-9,17,ASSPRLAGGRSSYNEQF
TRBV7-2,14,ASSLNPLRGSTEAF
TRBV28,13,ASISQGWLRTEAF
TRBV11-3,13,ASSLGDKGPYGYT
TRBV20-1,9,SAEPFDTQY
TRBV2,10,ASSEIVPEQF
TRBV4-3,14,ASSQVAFRSVPEAF
TRBV6-6,12,ASSMLGSSEKLF
TRBV28,12,ASSFRGSLNEQF
TRBV11-2,13,ASSLLAGDLGEQY
TRBV3-1/TRBV3-2,14,ASSQGTGATGPEAF
TRBV7-9,15,ASSSMRSDRAGSGYT
TRBV7-9,13,ASSVRQGRSYEQY
TRBV5-1,13,ASSSEGQYNSPLH
TRBV9,12,ASSPGGGSTEAF
TRBV3-1/TRBV3-2,12,ASSQAGGAYGYT
TRBV28,13,ASSLLGGGDSPLH
TRBV28,11,ASSSGQRDKLF
TRBV12-3/TRBV12-4,11,ASSRLSNQPQH
TRBV5-1,13,ASSLVGGLDYGYT
TRBV4-1,16,ASSQGPLAYLSYNEQF
TRBV5-1,10,ASSLIPGEQY
TRBV7-2,13,ASSPARGITDTQY
TRBV11-2,12,ASSLGQGLYGYT
TRBV7-8,9,ATGQSYEQY
TRBV5-1,12,ASSEGGLGQPQH
TRBV28,13,ASSRRTQRYYEQY
TRBV5-5,13,ASSLDRGAGNTIY
TRBV18,11,ASSPGLTGELF
TRBV4-2,12,ASSQATANYGYT
TRBV6-5,13,ASSRGQGRGTEAF
TRBV19,11,ASTAGPIYGYT
TRBV24-1,13,ATSDGAGGTDTQY
TRBV7-9,12,ASSSPLSSYEQY
TRBV12-3/TRBV12-4,11,ASSLGGRDGYT
TRBV7-2,13,ASSLAATAGNTIY
TRBV2,14,ASSETRRTLIYGYT
TRBV7-2,11,ASSPTWGETQY